This T cell receptor beta chain was retrieved from a study of OX40 agonist ivuxolimab in advanced cancers. The ends lost 5 bases at V and 2 bases at J; junction bases unmatched: 2. CDR3 size: 12 residues. Germline V lookup: CDR1 SQVTM, CDR2 ANQGSEA. Some clones are missing from TCRdb's copy, which holds only in-frame ones; the method was immunoSEQ multiplex PCR. The table records 61,000 or so clones, around 86% of them present only once. The V and J genes are TRBV29-1 and TRBJ1-2, with TRBD1 matching over 7 bases. The sample in question was CD4+ or CD8+ T cells sorted from blood, obtained in a trial of the OX40 agonist ivuxolimab. The clonotype was recovered from an adult with an advanced solid tumor such as melanoma, head and neck, liver or kidney cancer. Here the CDR3 reads CSVRQGNYGYTF. The CDR3 DNA is TGCAGCGTTAGACAGGGAAACTATGGCTACACCTTC.